Described below is a single T cell receptor (beta chain) sequence and its context. TCRdb used MiXCR to reprocess the 5' RACE reads, holding one entry per CDR3 protein. This sample has approximately 300,000 distinct CDR3 sequences, with roughly 9.7% found just once. The sample is drawn from a study of identical twins. Trimming took off 10 bases at V and 6 bases at J, with 9 bases between the two ends. The CDR3 totals 11 residues. These data were also filed under a second study, of yellow fever vaccine responses in identical twins.

The clonotype comes from a woman aged 18 to 35 in good health. The V call is TRBV12-3 or TRBV12-4, the J call TRBJ2-2; D is undetermined. The specimen was CD8+ T cells sorted from blood. CDR3 sequence reads: CATSGAGELFF. The CDR3 region has the DNA TGTGCCACCTCGGGTGCCGGGGAGCTGTTTTTT.